This T cell receptor beta chain is from a study of cytomegalovirus exposure and HLA in healthy donors. Researchers ran the PCR with 60 Vbeta and 13 Jbeta primers. Libraries were prepared by immunoSEQ multiplex PCR; TCRdb keeps only in-frame clonotypes and omits some of them. The sample lists 130,000 to 150,000 clones, approximately 80% seen once, with approximately 2.5% in the top ten. The germline gives CDR1 MNHEY, CDR2 SMNVEV (reference sequence). Trimming pared 5 bases from V and 1 base from J, leaving 8 bases between. CDR3 length: 13 amino acids. The sequence was obtained from a woman between 18 and 29 years old in good health and CMV-seropositive. The sequenced sample was PBMCs. This rearrangement joins TRBV27 to TRBJ1-1, with D uncertain. In DNA, the CDR3 is TGTGCCAGCAGTCTACAGAAGAACACTGAAGCTTTCTTT. This codes for CASSLQKNTEAFF.